Presented here are 15 T cell receptor beta chains from one specimen sequenced in a study of blood T cells in healthy people across ages. Primed by a sample-barcoded 5' primer and a J-beta primer mix, a second PCR proceeded for about 6 to 12 cycles. TCRdb re-analysed the 5' RACE reads in MiXCR, keeping a single row per CDR3 protein. The sample holds 750,000 or so distinct CDR3 sequences; roughly 25% are singletons and the top ten take under 10%. The same data also went into a second study, on T cells of mothers and their children.

The sample comprised blood. The origin of the receptors is a boy under 18 in good health.

This clonotype has a handful of counts. This sequence joins TRBV20-1 and TRBJ2-5; a weak D match, TRBD2 (6 bases). The ends were cut back, 5 bases at V and 4 bases at J, with 17 bases in the middle. This CDR3 is 14 amino acids long. Germline-derived CDR1 and CDR2 are DFQATT and SNEGSKA (reference sequence). CDR3 amino acids: CSAERPLGGETQYF. CDR3 sequence (DNA): TGCAGTGCTGAGCGGCCTCTCGGGGGAGAGACCCAGTACTTC.

The rearrangement links TRBV9 to TRBJ2-7, with a weak D call TRBD1 (6 bases). The germline V gene encodes CDR1 SGDLS and CDR2 YYNGEE. V was shortened by 3 bases and J by 7 bases, with 17 bases between the two germline ends. This CDR3 has 14 residues. The CDR3 sequence is CASSALQGIGEQYF. In DNA form, the CDR3 reads TGTGCCAGCAGCGCCCTACAGGGAATAGGAGAGCAGTACTTC.

This clonotype was picked up a small number of times. The chain uses TRBV27 and TRBJ2-1, with D unclear. This CDR3 is built from 14 residues. From germline, CDR1 is MNHEY and CDR2 SMNVEV (reference sequence). V was trimmed by 5 bases and J by 10 bases, leaving 18 bases between them. The CDR3 nucleotides are TGTGCCAGCAGTCCCACGGTATGGGGAATCGAGCAGTTCTTC. The encoded protein is CASSPTVWGIEQFF.

V usage is TRBV28 and J usage is TRBJ2-5; TRBD2 agrees at 9 bases. The DNA matches TRBJ2-7 better at its end, which makes the J call doubtful. Germline CDR1 is MDHEN and CDR2 is SYDVKM. This CDR3 is 16 amino acids long. Here the CDR3 DNA reads TGTGCCAGCAGTGTGACTAGCGGAGGTGTTCCCTACGAGCAGTACTTC. Residues: CASSVTSGGVPYEQYF.

The V call is TRBV2, the J call TRBJ1-1, with D possibly TRBD1 on 6 matching bases. This CDR3 is built from 14 residues. Trimming left V 5 bases short and J 4 bases short, with 14 bases between. CDR1 SNHLY and CDR2 FYNNEI come from the germline V gene. This chain's CDR3 is CASSWDTEATEAFF. The CDR3 DNA is TGTGCCAGCAGTTGGGACACCGAAGCCACTGAAGCTTTCTTT.

V and J are TRBV6-5 and TRBJ2-5; no clear D gene. Germline lookup yields CDR1 MNHEY and CDR2 SVGAGI. The CDR3 spans 17 residues. Between the trimmed V and J ends, which lost 4 bases and 2 bases, there was a span of 20 bases. DNA for the CDR3: TGTGCCAGCAGTTTCCTTACCGTCGATCACCAACAAGAGACCCAGTACTTC. Its protein product is CASSFLTVDHQQETQYF.

This clonotype was counted between two and nine times. This chain joins TRBV29-1 and TRBJ1-4, with a weak D call TRBD1 (6 bases). CDR3 length: 15 amino acids. Germline CDR1 and CDR2: SQVTM and ANQGSEA. Between the trimmed V and J ends, which lost 1 base and 8 bases, there was a span of 17 bases. CDR3 coding DNA: TGCAGCGTTGAAGGAAGAGCAGGGCAGGGGGAAAAACTGTTTTTT. It encodes CSVEGRAGQGEKLFF.

This clonotype showed up just a few times. The rearrangement uses TRBV7-8 and TRBJ2-2, with a tentative D call TRBD2 (5 bases). This CDR3 is 15 amino acids long. In germline, CDR1 is SGHVS, CDR2 FQNEAQ. Trimming shortened V by 2 bases and J by 1 base, and 8 bases separated the two germline ends. Here the CDR3 reads CASSLRELNTGELFF. CDR3 nucleotides: TGTGCCAGCAGCTTAAGGGAGCTGAACACCGGGGAGCTGTTTTTT.

CDR3 nucleotide sequence: TGCAGTGCTAGGAAGGTGGCTAGCGGCGACTACGAGCAGTACTTC. This translates into CSARKVASGDYEQYF. V is TRBV20-1 and J is TRBJ2-5; 7 bases fit TRBD2. The J call may be incorrect, as the DNA end agrees better with TRBJ2-7. Germline V gene lookup returns CDR1 DFQATT and CDR2 SNEGSKA (reference sequence). The CDR3 is 15 amino acids.

This rearrangement joins TRBV19 to TRBJ2-5; possibly TRBD1 for D (6 bases). The V end was cut by 2 bases, the J end by 2 bases, with 9 bases between. The CDR3 length is 14 residues. Germline V gene sequence: CDR1 LNHDA, CDR2 SQIVND (reference sequence). CDR3 DNA: TGTGCCAGTAGTATATGGGGACAACAAGAGACCCAGTACTTC. The encoded protein is CASSIWGQQETQYF.

A few counts support this clonotype. The rearrangement uses TRBV6-5 and TRBJ2-7; D perhaps matches TRBD2 (6 bases). V gave up 0 bases and J gave up 5 bases, with 11 bases separating them. Germline V gene data show CDR1 as MNHEY and CDR2 as SVGAGI. This CDR3 has 14 amino acids. The chain's CDR3 is CASSYSRWGDEQYF. The CDR3 DNA follows: TGTGCCAGCAGTTACTCGAGATGGGGGGACGAGCAGTACTTC.

This clonotype occurred a few times. The gene calls are TRBV12-3 or TRBV12-4 and TRBJ1-6; D not resolved. The germline V and J ends were trimmed by 6 bases and 0 bases, with 9 bases remaining between them. The CDR3 has 15 residues. The DNA of the CDR3 is TGTGCCAGCAGCAAAATGAGCTCCTATAATTCACCCCTCCACTTT. It codes for CASSKMSSYNSPLHF.

The CDR3 reads CASTFPMEDNTEAFF. CDR3 DNA: TGTGCCAGCACCTTCCCGATGGAGGATAACACTGAAGCTTTCTTT. V usage is TRBV13 and J usage is TRBJ1-1; D is undetermined. The CDR3 is made up of 15 amino acids. Trimming cost V 7 bases and J 2 bases, with 17 bases left between them. Germline loops: CDR1 PRHDT, CDR2 FYEKMQ (reference sequence).

This clonotype showed up just a few times. The rearrangement joins TRBV2 to TRBJ2-3; 8 nucleotides agree with TRBD2. The V segment lost 1 base and the J segment 6 bases; nucleotides outside the gene matches: 3. Germline V gene sequence: CDR1 SNHLY, CDR2 FYNNEI. The CDR3 is made up of 14 amino acids. CDR3 residues: CASSEEAGADTQYF. The DNA for the CDR3 is TGTGCCAGCAGTGAAGAAGCGGGAGCTGATACGCAGTATTTT.

V usage is TRBV24-1 and J usage is TRBJ2-2, with D possibly TRBD2 on 5 matching bases. CDR1 KGHDR and CDR2 SFDVKD come from the germline V gene. CDR3 length equals 16 residues. V lost 3 bases, J lost 2 bases, and 12 bases lay in between. CDR3 sequence reads: CATSDRRTVNTGELFF. CDR3 nucleotides: TGTGCCACCAGTGATCGGAGGACGGTTAACACCGGGGAGCTGTTTTTT.